Presented here are 8 T cell receptor beta chains from one specimen sequenced in a study of OX40 agonist ivuxolimab in advanced cancers. This table comes from immunoSEQ multiplex PCR, and its TCRdb copy is limited to in-frame clones, with some not included. This sample has some 63,000 clones, with about 83% found just once. Sequenced material: CD4+ or CD8+ T cells sorted from blood, taken in a trial of the OX40 agonist ivuxolimab. These receptors all stem from an adult with an advanced solid tumor such as melanoma, head and neck, liver or kidney cancer.

This sequence joins TRBV7-2 and TRBJ1-4; D unresolved. The CDR3 is made up of 14 amino acids. V was trimmed by 5 bases and J by 8 bases, leaving 15 bases between them. Germline V gene data show CDR1 as SGHTA and CDR2 as FQGNSA. CDR3 amino acids: CASSPALMKEKLFF. The CDR3 DNA reads as TGTGCCAGCAGCCCCGCGCTAATGAAAGAAAAACTGTTTTTT. Variable domain in full (rest from reference TRBV7-2 and TRBJ1-4): GAGVSQSPSNKVTEKGKDVELRCDPISGHTALYWYRQSLGQGLEFLIYFQGNSAPDKSGLPSDRFSAERTGGSVSTLTIQRTQQEDSAVYLCASSPALMKEKLFFGSGTQLSVL.

The chain recombines TRBV4-1 with TRBJ1-2; 8 bases map to TRBD1. J gave up 2 bases and V 1 base, and 18 bases lay outside the gene matches. The germline V gene has CDR1 MGHRA and CDR2 YSYEKL. The CDR3 length is 20 residues. CDR3 in DNA: TGCGCCAGCAGCCAAGGACGCTTAGCAGGGGGCCTCCCCTTCAACTATGGCTACACCTTC. This encodes CASSQGRLAGGLPFNYGYTF.

The V and J genes are TRBV5-1 and TRBJ2-5, with TRBD2 matching over 11 bases. With 4 bases clipped from V and 3 bases from J, the junction kept 8 bases outside the gene matches. CDR1 is SGHRS and CDR2 is YFSETQ in the germline V gene. There are 16 residues in the CDR3. CDR3 in amino acids: CASSPSFSGGEETQYF. The CDR3 nucleotides read TGCGCCAGCAGCCCCTCTTTTAGCGGGGGGGAAGAGACCCAGTACTTC.

The rearrangement uses TRBV28 and TRBJ2-1; TRBD2 agrees at 16 bases. V shed 5 bases, J shed 5 bases, and the junction held 12 bases outside the gene matches. CDR3 length equals 19 residues. Germline V lookup: CDR1 MDHEN, CDR2 SYDVKM. CDR3: CASSPGTSGRAVKNNEQFF. The CDR3, as DNA: TGTGCCAGCAGTCCCGGGACTAGCGGGAGGGCCGTAAAGAACAATGAGCAGTTCTTC.

J is TRBJ1-1 and V is TRBV5-4; tentatively, D is TRBD1 (5 bases). The germline V and J ends were trimmed by 3 bases and 11 bases, with 17 bases remaining between them. This CDR3 has 13 residues. Looked up from germline, CDR1 is SGHNT and CDR2 is YYREEE (reference sequence). The DNA of the CDR3 is TGTGCCAGCAGCTCCCAATTTGGGGGAAGGGCTTTCTTT. Translation gives CASSSQFGGRAFF. The whole variable domain, remainder taken from reference TRBV5-4 and TRBJ1-1, is ETGVTQSPTHLIKTRGQQVTLRCSSQSGHNTVSWYQQALGQGPQFIFQYYREEENGRGNFPPRFSGLQFPNYSSELNVNALELDDSALYLCASSSQFGGRAFFGQGTRLTVV.

The CDR3, as DNA: TGTGCCAGCAGCTTTACGGGACAGGTTACCTACGAGCAGTACTTC. Its translation: CASSFTGQVTYEQYF. The chain employs TRBV7-2 and TRBJ2-7; 8 nucleotides align to TRBD1. There are 15 residues in the CDR3. The germline gives CDR1 SGHTA, CDR2 FQGNSA. V was clipped by 3 bases and J by 2 bases; unmatched bases: 6.

The chain links TRBV5-6 to TRBJ1-2; D gene ambiguous. The CDR3 has 13 residues. V was pared by 0 bases and J by 5 bases, with 8 bases between. CDR1 is SGHDT, CDR2 YYEEEE, per germline. This CDR3 is CASSLEQSYGYTF. The CDR3 DNA follows: TGTGCCAGCAGCTTGGAACAGTCATATGGCTACACCTTC.

This chain joins TRBV5-1 and TRBJ1-1, with a weak D call TRBD1 (5 bases). The germline gives CDR1 SGHRS, CDR2 YFSETQ. This CDR3 comprises 15 residues. Trimming left V 0 bases short and J 4 bases short, with 13 bases between. CDR3 region: CASSLAGILITEAFF. In DNA, the CDR3 is TGCGCCAGCAGCTTGGCAGGGATCCTAATCACTGAAGCTTTCTTT. Based on the CDR3 plus reference TRBV5-1 and TRBJ1-1, the full variable domain is KAGVTQTPRYLIKTRGQQVTLSCSPISGHRSVSWYQQTPGQGLQFLFEYFSETQRNKGNFPGRFSGRQFSNSRSEMNVSTLELGDSALYLCASSLAGILITEAFFGQGTRLTVV.